This T cell receptor (beta chain) is from a study of kidney transplant recipient with SARS-CoV-2 infection. In germline, CDR1 is SGHVS, CDR2 FQNEAQ. Trimming removed 4 bases at V and 7 bases at J, with 13 bases between. CDR3 length: 13 amino acids. This clonotype was seen at least ten times. Via MiXCR, TCRdb re-called the reads, giving one row per CDR3 protein. The table has under 250,000 distinct CDR3 sequences, more than 25% seen once. The material sequenced was a blood sample, taken at baseline and on day 111 from a kidney transplant recipient. The receptor's source is a male patient aged 30 to 39 who had COVID-19 and was a kidney transplant recipient. A share of the T cells may be of graft donor origin. The chain combines TRBV7-8 with TRBJ1-2; possible D gene TRBD1, 6 bases. CDR3 protein: CASSYPGDGGYTF. The CDR3 DNA is TGTGCCAGCAGCTACCCAGGGGACGGTGGCTACACCTTC.